This T cell receptor (beta chain) emerged from a study of T-cell memory formation after mild COVID-19. The V gene's germline CDR1 is DFQATT and CDR2 SNEGSKA (reference sequence). The germline V and J ends were trimmed by 3 bases and 1 base, with 9 bases remaining between them. The CDR3 extends over 13 amino acids. TCRdb re-called the 5' RACE reads through MiXCR, storing one row per CDR3 protein. This table holds 250,000 to 350,000 distinct CDR3 sequences, just under 20% found once. This clonotype occurred many times. This clonotype was obtained from a man aged 18-30 years who had mild COVID-19 (a few samples of this study predate the infection). Cell type and time point are not known. The rearrangement links TRBV20-1 to TRBJ1-1; the D is unclear. Source material: PBMCs or a T cell subset sorted from them (not recorded which). CDR3 sequence: CSASGRWNTEAFF. CDR3 sequence (DNA): TGCAGTGCTAGCGGCAGATGGAACACTGAAGCTTTCTTT.